The T cell receptor (beta chain) described here comes from a study of T cells expressing NK-cell markers. Study details: Within the sequenced cohort of eight donors, seven exhibited HCMV seropositivity and one was seronegative. Study outcomes and limitations: In a handful of donors, dominant CD3+CD56+NKG2C+ clones formed about 1.0-8% of CD8+ cells.

Note on this clonotype: Antigen: not known.

The CDR3 has 14 residues. Germline loops: CDR1 SGHRS, CDR2 YFSETQ. TCR beta libraries carry UMIs added by 5'RACE template switching. TCRdb re-called the 5' RACE reads, yielding one record per CDR3 amino acid sequence without DNA. Its table lists some 500,000 distinct CDR3 sequences. Source material: blood T cells: a sorted CD56 or NKG2C T cell subset, CD4+ or CD8+ T cells, or bulk PBMC T cells (not recorded which). The V call is TRBV5-1, the J call TRBJ2-7; TCRdb outputs TRBD2, but without DNA this stays unchecked. The TCR was taken from a woman aged 50 to 60 in good health. The CDR3: CASSFGSGDYEQYF.